This T cell receptor (beta chain) came from a study of blood T cells in healthy people across ages. Broader study findings: Age advanced and TCR beta diversity per million T cells fell, roughly linearly. Strong correlation existed between TCR beta diversity and naive T cell percentage.

As regards this clonotype: Its target is unknown.

A second PCR, run for roughly 7 to 11 cycles, used a sample-barcoded 5' primer plus a J-beta primer mix. Each cDNA molecule received a tag from a template-switch adaptor that had 12 random nucleotides. TCRdb called the 5' RACE reads again in MiXCR, with one record for every CDR3 protein. This sample has 630,000 or so distinct CDR3 sequences, with roughly 30% found just once. Trimming stripped 3 bases from V and 2 bases from J, with 12 bases between. Germline V CDR1 and CDR2: GTSNPN, SVGIG (reference sequence). The CDR3 loop spans 14 amino acids. The chain couples TRBV30 to TRBJ2-3, with D perhaps TRBD2 (5 bases). The sample was blood. This receptor was obtained from a woman aged 80 or over in good health. In nucleotides, the CDR3 is TGTGCCTGGAGAGCGGATGTCCCCACAGATACGCAGTATTTT. It codes for CAWRADVPTDTQYF.